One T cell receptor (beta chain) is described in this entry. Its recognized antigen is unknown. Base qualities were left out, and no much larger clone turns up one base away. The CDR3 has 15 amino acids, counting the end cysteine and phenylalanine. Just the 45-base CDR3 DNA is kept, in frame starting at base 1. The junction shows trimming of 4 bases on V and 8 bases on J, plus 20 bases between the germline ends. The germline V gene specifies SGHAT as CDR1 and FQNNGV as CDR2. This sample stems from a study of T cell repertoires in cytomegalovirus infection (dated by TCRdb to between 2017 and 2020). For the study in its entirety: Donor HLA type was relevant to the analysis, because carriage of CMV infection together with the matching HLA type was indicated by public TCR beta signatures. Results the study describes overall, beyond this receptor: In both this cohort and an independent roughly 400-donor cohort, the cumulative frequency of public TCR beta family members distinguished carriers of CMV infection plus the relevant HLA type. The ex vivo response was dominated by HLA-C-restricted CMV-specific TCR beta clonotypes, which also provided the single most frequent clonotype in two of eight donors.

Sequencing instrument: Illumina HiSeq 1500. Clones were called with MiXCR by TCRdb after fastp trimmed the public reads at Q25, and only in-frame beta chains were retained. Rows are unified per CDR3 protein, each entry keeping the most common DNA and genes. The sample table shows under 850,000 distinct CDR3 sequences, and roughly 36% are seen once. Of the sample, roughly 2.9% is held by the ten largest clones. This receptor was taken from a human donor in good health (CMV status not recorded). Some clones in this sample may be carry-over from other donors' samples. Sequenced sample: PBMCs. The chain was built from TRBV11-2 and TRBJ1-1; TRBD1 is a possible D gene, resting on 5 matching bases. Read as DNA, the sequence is TGTGCCAGCAGCTACCGGAGAGGGCAGGGAGGCGAAGCTTTCTTT. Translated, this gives CASSYRRGQGGEAFF. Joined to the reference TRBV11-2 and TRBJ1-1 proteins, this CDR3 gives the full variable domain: EAGVAQSPRYKIIEKRQSVAFWCNPISGHATLYWYQQILGQGPKLLIQFQNNGVVDDSQLPKDRFSAERLKGVDSTLKIQPAKLEDSAVYLCASSYRRGQGGEAFFGQGTRLTVV.